This entry concerns a single TCR beta chain. Per the original data handling: Amplification of reference gene primers provided the estimated nucleated cell counts. TCRdb keeps only in-frame clones here, not all; method: immunoSEQ multiplex PCR. Clonal size and the V and J genes are those of that table, whereas D and trimming came from the DNA. The sample yields under 300,000 clones, less than 85% seen once. This sample was taken from a study of blood T cell repertoires in COVID-19. Study in general: T cells, B-cell-depleted T cells, or PBMCs supplied cDNA or gDNA.

Trimming removed 5 bases at V and 3 bases at J, with 11 bases between. The CDR3 covers 14 residues. Germline CDR1 reads MNHEY; CDR2 reads SMNVEV (reference sequence). The chain couples TRBV27 to TRBJ1-5; maybe TRBD1 (6 bases). Sequencing used peripheral blood. The source is a woman older than 75 with active or convalescent COVID-19. The CDR3 loop is CASSARDNNQPQHF. DNA of the CDR3: TGTGCCAGCAGTGCCCGGGACAACAATCAGCCCCAGCATTTT.